Included here is one T cell receptor (beta chain) sequence, with context. Its antigen is still unknown. The germline gene is not matched at one end of the junction; a read error may be the cause. These data are taken from a study of vaccination effects on CD4 cells after COVID-19 (dated by TCRdb to about 2022). For the wider study: To identify antigen-specific CD4+ T cell clonotypes by their expansion, the ViraFEST assay first stimulated PBMC with viral peptide pools and then applied TCR sequencing. In the study, cultures from other donors were sequenced using the Oncomine TCR Beta short-read assay on an Illumina iSeq 100. Altogether, roughly 10 COVID-19 convalescent patients and several SARS-CoV-2-naive healthy vaccine recipients made up the full study. SARS-CoV-2 spike-specific CD4+ TCR repertoires were compared before and after mRNA vaccination in COVID-19 convalescent patients and in infection-naive vaccine recipients. Post-vaccine samples across the study were collected a median of 72 days after the second dose, with a range of 14 to 241. Each well held fewer than 2.5 million PBMC cultured in IMDM containing roughly 5% human AB serum, around 9.3 IU/ml IL-2 and gentamicin, along with around 9.4 ug/ml peptides.

Libraries were made using the immunoSEQ multiplex PCR assay. DNA from the cultured and isolated CD4+ T cells underwent TCR beta CDR3 sequencing. The authors' analysis ran thus. Non-productive TCR sequences were discarded, and reads were trimmed to the CDR3 region, with only CDR3s of 7 or more amino acids retained. The MANAFEST web app was used to identify antigen-specific clonotypes by comparing expansion in peptide wells with expansion in reference cultures. To count as positive, a clone had to show expansion at FDR<0.05 compared with the reference and with all other wells, an odds ratio above 5, and a frequency above 0.1% in two replicate wells. Clonotypes significantly expanded in SARS-CoV-2 spike wells and in at least one common cold coronavirus spike condition were defined as cross-reactive. CDR3 similarity was assessed by Levenshtein distance using the stringdist R package, and unrooted trees were constructed with ape in R 3.6.1. Held by TCRdb, this immuneACCESS table contains in-frame sequences only and omits some clones. Under half of the omission traces to an unresolved V gene where checked; the cause of the rest is unknown. The V and J calls and clone size were taken over from that table, and D and trimming were inferred from the DNA. The table for this sample lists fewer than 55,000 clones; roughly two thirds of them were counted only once. Jointly, the top ten make up 6.5% to 9% of the sample.

Summary of the overall study and its limitations: Both infection-induced and vaccine-induced clones contracted markedly at late post-vaccination timepoints, which is consistent with waning T cell responses. Limitations of the study were the small number of convalescent patients and the absence of early post-infection timepoints. Among healthy vaccine recipients, nearly all vaccine-induced clones were SARS-CoV-2 mono-reactive, and just 1 of 255 was cross-reactive with common cold coronaviruses.

After less than 13 days of culture, CD4+ T cells were isolated with the EasySep CD4+ T cell isolation kit. Each participant got two doses of an mRNA SARS-CoV-2 vaccine, either BNT162b2 or mRNA-1273. Negative nucleocapsid antibody results before and after vaccination confirmed that the healthy vaccine recipients had no prior SARS-CoV-2 infection. On days 3 and 7, half of the culture medium was replaced with fresh IL-2-containing medium. Unless otherwise noted, each peptide stimulation condition was cultured in triplicate wells. PBMC were separated from whole blood using Ficoll-Paque Plus gradient centrifugation and were then either cryopreserved at -140C or used fresh. The QIAamp micro DNA kit was used to extract genomic DNA from the cultured CD4+ T cells. The CDR3 spans 15 residues, from the cysteine through the phenylalanine. CDR3 DNA is the only sequence kept; it has 45 bases, read in frame from the first base. CDR1 and CDR2 are drawn from the germline V gene (reference sequence): LGHDT, YNNKEL.

This receptor chain uses TRBV3-1 (or the pseudogene TRBV3-2) and TRBJ1-3; 8 central nucleotides agree with TRBD1. This receptor was identified in a human donor who received a COVID-19 vaccine. The sample was CD4+ T cells from PBMCs cultured without peptide, taken after COVID-19 vaccination. The nucleotide sequence reads as follows: TGTGCCAGCAGCCAAGATCTAGAAGACAGGGGCAGGATCCGTTTT. This yields the protein CASSQDLEDRGRIRF.